Presented here are 2 T cell receptor beta chains from one specimen sequenced in a study of shared clonotypes between healthy human individuals. The assay was immunoSEQ multiplex PCR, and TCRdb's table has in-frame clones only and misses some. The sample records roughly 2.5 million clones, 85% to 95% being singletons. The sequencing input was naive CD4+ T cells sorted from blood. The sample's subset: CD45RA+ positively selected. All receptors come from a young man in good health.

The V and J genes are TRBV27 and TRBJ1-2; D possibly corresponds to TRBD1 (6 bases). CDR1 is MNHEY and CDR2 is SMNVEV in the germline V gene (reference sequence). This CDR3 spans 13 amino acids. V lost 3 bases to trimming and J lost 6 bases, with 11 bases between them. The CDR3, as DNA: TGTGCCAGCAGTTTTACTCGACAGGATGGCTACACCTTC. The encoded protein is CASSFTRQDGYTF.

This sequence joins TRBV5-6 and TRBJ2-5; 11 nucleotides agree with TRBD1. Trimming removed 4 bases from V and 4 bases from J; junction bases left unmatched: 18. Germline CDR1 reads SGHDT; CDR2 reads YYEEEE. This CDR3 comprises 19 residues. CDR3 DNA: TGTGCCAGCAGCCCGGACAGGGGGCTCGTGGGAGTTCGAGGAGAGACCCAGTACTTC. This translates into CASSPDRGLVGVRGETQYF.